This T cell receptor (beta chain) came from a study of blood T cell repertoires in COVID-19 (dated by TCRdb to between 2020 and 2021). As for the study more broadly: Collaborator samples came from the United States, Italy and Spain and covered acute and convalescent phases of COVID-19. The repertoires were released in a freely available public database meant as a resource for research on the immune response to SARS-CoV-2. Sample metadata almost always included a de-identified subject ID, COVID-19 status, age in years and sex. The prospective study material was composed of cDNA or gDNA derived from T cells, B-cell-depleted T cells, or PBMCs. The samples were drawn from the first 160 participants of the ongoing ImmuneRACE study and from 1,254 subjects provided by 6 global collaborators. Where available, HLA class I and class II types were taken from metadata supplied by the sample provider and were not determined by assay-based typing. The dataset comprised deeply sampled blood TCRbeta repertoires from subjects exposed to, actively infected with, or recovered from COVID-19. On the study overall, not on this receptor specifically: The quantity of clinical and demographic metadata differed by source and by participant and was supplied without curation.

Whole blood was collected in K2EDTA tubes by collaborating institutions according to the institutions' own protocols. Collaborator samples were shipped for TCRbeta analysis as frozen whole blood, isolated PBMCs, or DNA extracted from either sample type. TCRbeta CDR3 regions were amplified from genomic DNA using the immunoSEQ Assay, a bias-controlled multiplex PCR. The paper's processing steps were these. The number of nucleated cells in each sample was estimated by amplification of reference gene primers within the assay. To quantify the absolute abundance of each unique TCRbeta CDR3 rearrangement, sequence reads were collapsed and filtered. For each sample, productive Simpson clonality was calculated as the square root of Simpson's diversity index across productive rearrangements. TCRdb took this table from immuneACCESS and kept in-frame rearrangements with V and J called. Such tables lack part of the clones; where checked against another copy, unresolved V genes explain under half of the gap, and the rest is unexplained. V, J and clone size were drawn from that table, and D and trimming were deduced from the DNA. The sample table lists under 300,000 clones, 86% of them with a count of one. In total, the top ten clones hold around 3.6% of the sample.

Worth noting for this clone: Its antigen remains unidentified. No qualities accompany the bases; no much larger clone lies one base away.

The cysteine opens and the phenylalanine closes a CDR3 of 16 amino acids. The CDR3 DNA has 48 bases and is translated from base 1. Trimming takes 2 bases from V and 2 bases from J, and the germline ends sit 18 bases apart. From the germline V gene, CDR1 is SQVTM and CDR2 is ANQGSEA. The clonotype was recovered from a man aged 18 to 29 with active or convalescent COVID-19. Rearrangement joined TRBV29-1 to TRBJ1-2; a tentative D call is TRBD1 (6 bases match). The sequenced material came from peripheral blood. The CDR3 in this case is CSVEPVSKQGNYGYTF. The sequenced DNA is TGCAGCGTTGAACCCGTATCAAAACAGGGAAACTATGGCTACACCTTC.